Described below is a single T cell receptor beta chain sequence and its context. These data belong to a study of shared clonotypes between healthy human individuals. A split of CD4+ cells into CD45RA+ naive and CD45RA-negative memory subsets was performed. Profiled with immunoSEQ multiplex PCR; TCRdb holds only in-frame clones, not every one. The sample has roughly 1,000,000 clones, approximately 80% seen once. The V end lost 2 bases, the J end lost 5 bases, and 10 bases lay between the germline ends. This CDR3 contains 14 residues. Per the germline V gene, CDR1 is MRHNA and CDR2 is SNTAGT. The source material was memory CD4+ T cells from PBMCs. Described subset: CD45RA-negative fraction. The source of this sequence is a man aged 18 to 30 in good health. Some clones in this sample may be carry-over from other donors' samples. The chain employs TRBV6-4 and TRBJ2-1; D remains unclear. CDR3 region: CASSDPPRNNEQFF. The CDR3 nucleotides are TGTGCCAGCAGTGACCCTCCACGTAACAATGAGCAGTTCTTC.